The 18 T cell receptor beta chains listed next were all sequenced from one sample in a study of blood T cell repertoires in COVID-19. Only in-frame clones appear in the TCRdb table, and some are missing; sequencing was by immunoSEQ multiplex PCR. The data show approximately 240,000 clones, just under 85% seen once. The source material was peripheral blood. The receptors originated from a man aged 50-59 years with acute or convalescent COVID-19.

There are a few counts of this clone. The CDR3 region is CASSLSGTGGTEAFF. The CDR3 bases are TGTGCCAGCAGCCTGTCCGGGACAGGGGGCACTGAAGCTTTCTTT. This sequence joins TRBV7-2 and TRBJ1-1; 11 nucleotides agree with TRBD1. Germline-derived CDR1 and CDR2 are SGHTA and FQGNSA. This CDR3 has 15 residues. The junction had 6 bases not matched to a gene; V was cut back by 5 bases and J by 4 bases.

The chain employs TRBV3-1 (or the pseudogene TRBV3-2) and TRBJ2-3; 10 positions match TRBD2. V lost 4 bases, J lost 1 base, and 8 bases stayed unmatched. The CDR3 is 17 residues long. Per the germline V gene, CDR1 is LGHDT and CDR2 is YNNKEL (reference sequence). The CDR3 nucleotides read TGTGCCAGCAGCCGCAATCTAGCGGGAGCGGGCACAGATACGCAGTATTTT. It is translated as CASSRNLAGAGTDTQYF.

This clone was detected once. V is TRBV5-1 and J is TRBJ2-3; a possible D gene is TRBD1 (6 bases). This CDR3 is 14 amino acids long. V was cut by 4 bases and J by 1 base, with 10 bases left in between. Germline V gene data show CDR1 as SGHRS and CDR2 as YFSETQ. The CDR3 DNA reads as TGCGCCAGCAGCCCAGGGGCCGGCACAGATACGCAGTATTTT. It specifies CASSPGAGTDTQYF.

The sample holds many counts of this clone. The chain joins TRBV12-3 or TRBV12-4 to TRBJ1-6, with unresolved D. The length of the CDR3 is 13 residues. The V gene lost 6 bases and the J gene lost 7 bases, with 10 bases spanning the gap. CDR3 loop: CASSLGNNSPLHF. The CDR3 DNA is TGTGCCAGCAGCCTCGGGAACAATTCACCCCTCCACTTT.

This clone was seen at least ten times. V gene TRBV4-1 combines with J gene TRBJ1-1, with 9 bases fitting TRBD1. Germline V gene lookup returns CDR1 MGHRA and CDR2 YSYEKL. The CDR3 has 17 amino acids. The V segment lost 4 bases and the J segment 1 base; nucleotides outside the gene matches: 10. Here the CDR3 DNA reads TGCGCCAGCAGCCTAACAGGGGGCGTCGGATGGAACACTGAAGCTTTCTTT. The encoded protein is CASSLTGGVGWNTEAFF.

This clone is a singleton in its sample. The V call is TRBV5-6, the J call TRBJ1-5, with a tentative D call TRBD1 (6 bases). The CDR3 is 16 amino acids. V lost 3 bases to trimming and J lost 2 bases, with 15 bases between them. In germline, CDR1 is SGHDT, CDR2 YYEEEE. The CDR3 DNA reads as TGTGCCAGCAGCTCAGTTGGGGGGGGCGGCAATCAGCCCCAGCATTTT. The encoded protein is CASSSVGGGGNQPQHF.

This chain connects TRBV4-1 to TRBJ1-6; D uncertain. The CDR3 has 17 residues. CDR1 is MGHRA and CDR2 is YSYEKL in the germline V gene. V dropped 0 bases and J dropped 0 bases, with 9 bases sitting between them. The CDR3 DNA reads TGCGCCAGCAGCCAAGATACATCAGACTCCTATAATTCACCCCTCCACTTT. It is translated as CASSQDTSDSYNSPLHF.

A note on this clone: Since a much larger clone is just one base distant, this may be a read error. Other DNA sequences in this sample translate to the same CDR3. The genes are TRBV5-1 and TRBJ2-7, with D perhaps TRBD1 (6 bases). CDR1 and CDR2 (germline): SGHRS, YFSETQ. The V end lost 3 bases, the J end lost 3 bases, and 7 bases lay between the germline ends. CDR3 length: 12 amino acids. The CDR3 region has the DNA TGCGCCAGCAGCTCGGACAGCTACGAGCAGTACTTC. Amino acids: CASSSDSYEQYF.

The J gene is TRBJ2-1, the V gene TRBV7-8; the match to TRBD2 covers 15 bases. The trim removed 5 bases at V and 0 bases at J, leaving 5 bases unmatched. Germline CDR1 and CDR2: SGHVS and FQNEAQ. This CDR3 spans 18 amino acids. The CDR3: CASSDGTSGGSSYNEQFF. The CDR3 DNA reads as TGTGCCAGCAGCGATGGGACTAGCGGGGGGAGCTCCTACAATGAGCAGTTCTTC.

The chain joins TRBV4-1 to TRBJ1-3; 7 positions match TRBD1. Germline V gives CDR1 MGHRA, CDR2 YSYEKL. The CDR3 loop spans 18 amino acids. With V trimmed by 0 bases and J by 0 bases, 8 bases remained unmatched. The CDR3 reads CASSQDHPGGFSGNTIYF. The CDR3 DNA follows: TGCGCCAGCAGCCAAGATCACCCAGGGGGATTCTCTGGAAACACCATATATTTT.

The rearrangement links TRBV11-3 to TRBJ1-2; TRBD1 matches at 8 bases. The CDR3 runs 17 residues. Germline lookup yields CDR1 SGHNT and CDR2 YENEEA. Germline trimming cut 4 bases from V and 0 bases from J; bases unmatched to any gene: 10. CDR3 DNA: TGTGCCAGCAGCTGGCGGGTCACAGGGGGAGCTAACTATGGCTACACCTTC. Translating it yields CASSWRVTGGANYGYTF.

This clone was observed a few times. J is TRBJ1-2 and V is TRBV27, with TRBD1 as a possible D gene (6 bases). The CDR3 is 14 amino acids. The germline CDR1 and CDR2 sequences are MNHEY and SMNVEV (reference sequence). Trimming removed 6 bases from V and 2 bases from J, with 13 bases in between. The CDR3 sequence is CASRPRTVNYGYTF. CDR3 coding DNA: TGTGCCAGCAGGCCTCGGACAGTAAACTATGGCTACACCTTC.

This clone has a single count. The chain carries TRBV7-9 and TRBJ1-1; D remains ambiguous. The CDR3 totals 11 residues. Per germline, CDR1 SEHNR and CDR2 FQNEAQ (reference sequence). Deletions cut 8 bases from V and 5 bases from J, with 9 bases between. The CDR3 spells CASALWTEAFF. CDR3 DNA: TGTGCCAGCGCCCTATGGACTGAAGCTTTCTTT.

This chain uses TRBV14 with TRBJ2-1; TRBD1 agrees at 7 bases. V lost 2 bases to trimming and J lost 3 bases; unmatched junction nucleotides: 1. The CDR3 extends over 14 amino acids. The germline V gene encodes CDR1 SGHDN and CDR2 FVKESK. CDR3 loop: CASSQRQGYNEQFF. CDR3 bases: TGTGCCAGCAGCCAACGACAGGGCTACAATGAGCAGTTCTTC.

This sequence joins TRBV11-3 and TRBJ2-5; 7 nucleotides line up with TRBD2. This CDR3 spans 15 amino acids. The V gene end was trimmed by 3 bases and the J gene end by 5 bases; junction bases not matched to a gene: 9. The germline V gene encodes CDR1 SGHNT and CDR2 YENEEA. CDR3 in DNA: TGTGCCAGCAGCTTGTTCCGGGGGGACCTTGAGACCCAGTACTTC. This translates into CASSLFRGDLETQYF.

The chain combines TRBV27 with TRBJ2-7; weak D call: TRBD1 (6 bases). Per the germline V gene, CDR1 is MNHEY and CDR2 is SMNVEV (reference sequence). V lost 7 bases and J lost 10, with 17 bases in between. CDR3 length: 12 amino acids. For the CDR3, the DNA is TGTGCCAGCATCACACCTTCGGGACATCAGTACTTC. This gives the protein CASITPSGHQYF.

This clone was seen at least ten times. The rearrangement joins TRBV2 to TRBJ1-5, with 7 bases identical to TRBD1. This CDR3 is 15 amino acids long. The germline V gene has CDR1 SNHLY and CDR2 FYNNEI. J gave up 0 bases and V 7 bases, and 6 bases lay outside the gene matches. CDR3 loop: CASTGQTHSNQPQHF. CDR3 bases: TGTGCCAGCACGGGACAGACACATAGCAATCAGCCCCAGCATTTT. The full variable domain, in which reference TRBV2 and TRBJ1-5 provide the parts outside the CDR3, is EPEVTQTPSHQVTQMGQEVILRCVPISNHLYFYWYRQILGQKVEFLVSFYNNEISEKSEIFDDQFSVERPDGSNFTLKIRSTKLEDSAMYFCASTGQTHSNQPQHFGDGTRLSIL.

The genes are TRBV11-3 and TRBJ2-5; 8 nucleotides line up with TRBD2. V lost 5 bases and J lost 4; bases outside the gene matches: 6. Germline CDR1 SGHNT, CDR2 YENEEA. This CDR3 region has 14 residues. CDR3 in amino acids: CASSLGRATETQYF. Here the CDR3 DNA reads TGTGCCAGCAGCCTCGGGAGGGCGACAGAGACCCAGTACTTC. The full variable domain, in which reference TRBV11-3 and TRBJ2-5 provide the parts outside the CDR3, is EAGVVQSPRYKIIEKKQPVAFWCNPISGHNTLYWYLQNLGQGPELLIRYENEEAVDDSQLPKDRFSAERLKGVDSTLKIQPAELGDSAVYLCASSLGRATETQYFGPGTRLLVL.